The rows below give T cell receptor beta chains drawn from one sample of a study of beta chain features in type 1 diabetes. TCRdb keeps only in-frame clones here, not all; method: immunoSEQ multiplex PCR. The sample consists of around 280,000 clones, over 14% of them appearing once. The sample consisted of naive CD4+ T cells from blood. The receptors were gathered from a man aged 18-30 years with type 1 diabetes. Each CDR3 is given with its conserved first and last residue. Fields, in order: D gene, V gene, J gene, clone size, CDR3 DNA, CDR3 protein. D genes are given only for firm matches. Some rows mark clone size as missing; the rest say once, few, many or name a class of expanded clone.

D gene: -; V gene: TRBV7-9; J gene: TRBJ2-3; clone size: few; CDR3 DNA: TGTGCCAGCAGCTTAGTCGGGACGCAGTATTTT; CDR3 protein: CASSLVGTQYF
D gene: -; V gene: TRBV21-1; J gene: TRBJ2-7; clone size: few; CDR3 DNA: TGTGCCATCCGGCGCAGGGGGCGGCGCTACGAGCAGTACTTC; CDR3 protein: CAIRRRGRRYEQYF
D gene: TRBD1; V gene: TRBV30; J gene: TRBJ2-1; clone size: few; CDR3 DNA: TGTGCCTGGGGACAGGGGGCCTACAATGAGCAGTTCTTC; CDR3 protein: CAWGQGAYNEQFF
D gene: -; V gene: TRBV9; J gene: TRBJ2-3; clone size: -; CDR3 DNA: TGTGCCAGCAGCGTAGCATGGGGCGCGACAGATACGCAGTATTTT; CDR3 protein: CASSVAWGATDTQYF
D gene: TRBD1; V gene: TRBV29-1; J gene: TRBJ1-5; clone size: -; CDR3 DNA: TGCAGCGTGGCATGGACAGGGGGCGATCAGCCCCAGCATTTT; CDR3 protein: CSVAWTGGDQPQHF
D gene: -; V gene: TRBV2; J gene: TRBJ2-7; clone size: few; CDR3 DNA: TGTGCCAGCAGTGGGGGGGTAGAATACGAGCAGTACTTC; CDR3 protein: CASSGGVEYEQYF
D gene: TRBD2; V gene: TRBV7-6; J gene: TRBJ2-7; clone size: -; CDR3 DNA: TGTGCCAGCAGCTTCGGCCTAGCGGGAGTCGGGCAGTACTTC; CDR3 protein: CASSFGLAGVGQYF
D gene: -; V gene: TRBV7-9; J gene: TRBJ2-7; clone size: -; CDR3 DNA: TGTGCCAGCAGCTTCGGGATCCAAGGGGGTTACGAGCAGTACTTC; CDR3 protein: CASSFGIQGGYEQYF
D gene: -; V gene: TRBV2; J gene: TRBJ1-1; clone size: -; CDR3 DNA: TGTGCCAGTCAACGGGCGGGGCGTGGGGCTGAAGCTTTCTTT; CDR3 protein: CASQRAGRGAEAFF
D gene: -; V gene: TRBV7-9; J gene: TRBJ2-2; clone size: -; CDR3 DNA: TGTGCCAGCAGCCGGGACACCGGGGAGCTGTTTTTT; CDR3 protein: CASSRDTGELFF
D gene: TRBD1; V gene: TRBV6-5; J gene: TRBJ2-5; clone size: -; CDR3 DNA: TGTGCCAGCAGTCTATATACAGGGGAAGAGACCCAGTACTTC; CDR3 protein: CASSLYTGEETQYF
D gene: TRBD2; V gene: TRBV27; J gene: TRBJ2-7; clone size: -; CDR3 DNA: TGTGCCAGTAAGGGACTAGCGGGAGTGGTATCCTACGAGCAGTACTTC; CDR3 protein: CASKGLAGVVSYEQYF
D gene: TRBD1; V gene: TRBV7-2; J gene: TRBJ2-3; clone size: -; CDR3 DNA: TGTGCCAGCAGCCCTCCAGGGGGTGCGGACACAGATACGCAGTATTTT; CDR3 protein: CASSPPGGADTDTQYF
D gene: TRBD1; V gene: TRBV7-2; J gene: TRBJ1-5; clone size: few; CDR3 DNA: TGTGCCAGCAGCTTAGCGGGGACAGGGCTTGGTCAGCCCCAGCATTTT; CDR3 protein: CASSLAGTGLGQPQHF
D gene: TRBD2; V gene: TRBV6-6; J gene: TRBJ2-7; clone size: -; CDR3 DNA: TGTGCCAGCAGCCGGACTAGCGGGGCGTCCTCCTACGAGCAGTACTTC; CDR3 protein: CASSRTSGASSYEQYF
D gene: TRBD1; V gene: TRBV10-3; J gene: TRBJ1-2; clone size: few; CDR3 DNA: TGTGCCGGATCCGAAGGGGGCTCAGGGTATGGCTACACCTTC; CDR3 protein: CAGSEGGSGYGYTF
D gene: -; V gene: TRBV7-8; J gene: TRBJ2-4; clone size: -; CDR3 DNA: TGTGCCAGCAGCTCCCAGGGCAGCGCCAAAAACATTCAGTACTTC; CDR3 protein: CASSSQGSAKNIQYF
D gene: -; V gene: TRBV18; J gene: TRBJ2-4; clone size: few; CDR3 DNA: TGTGCCAGCTCACCAGTGGGAGGGGGAGTCGGATACTTC; CDR3 protein: CASSPVGGGVGYF
D gene: TRBD1; V gene: TRBV7-9; J gene: TRBJ2-2; clone size: -; CDR3 DNA: TGTGCCAGCAGCTTACCGGGACAGGGGGCGTTCGGTGGGGAGCTGTTTTTT; CDR3 protein: CASSLPGQGAFGGELFF
D gene: TRBD1; V gene: TRBV15; J gene: TRBJ1-5; clone size: -; CDR3 DNA: TGTGCCACCAGAGTAACAGGGGCGAGCAATCAGCCCCAGCATTTT; CDR3 protein: CATRVTGASNQPQHF
D gene: -; V gene: TRBV4-3; J gene: TRBJ1-2; clone size: few; CDR3 DNA: TGCGCCAGCAGCCAAGGCGACAGAAAAGTTGGCTACACCTTC; CDR3 protein: CASSQGDRKVGYTF
D gene: -; V gene: TRBV30; J gene: TRBJ2-3; clone size: few; CDR3 DNA: TGTGCCTGGAGTGTCGGGGGGCGCTCGACAGATACGCAGTATTTT; CDR3 protein: CAWSVGGRSTDTQYF
D gene: -; V gene: TRBV21-1; J gene: TRBJ2-4; clone size: -; CDR3 DNA: TGTGCCAGCAGCAAAGCTGAAGGAGAGGCCATTCAGTACTTC; CDR3 protein: CASSKAEGEAIQYF
D gene: TRBD1; V gene: TRBV30; J gene: TRBJ2-2; clone size: -; CDR3 DNA: TGTGCCTGGAGTGGGACAGGGGGGACCGGGGAGCTGTTTTTT; CDR3 protein: CAWSGTGGTGELFF
D gene: -; V gene: TRBV30; J gene: TRBJ2-3; clone size: -; CDR3 DNA: TGTGCCTGGGCGGGGTCTTCGCGTGATACGCAGTATTTT; CDR3 protein: CAWAGSSRDTQYF
D gene: -; V gene: TRBV29-1; J gene: TRBJ1-1; clone size: few; CDR3 DNA: TGCAGCGTGATTCTTCGTCTGAACAAGAACACTGAAGCTTTCTTT; CDR3 protein: CSVILRLNKNTEAFF
D gene: TRBD2; V gene: TRBV7-2; J gene: TRBJ2-5; clone size: -; CDR3 DNA: TGTGCCAGCAGCGGCGGGGGGGCCGGAGAGACCCAGTACTTC; CDR3 protein: CASSGGGAGETQYF
D gene: TRBD1; V gene: TRBV6-5; J gene: TRBJ2-7; clone size: -; CDR3 DNA: TGTGCCAGCAGACCCGGGACAGACTACGAGCAGTACTTC; CDR3 protein: CASRPGTDYEQYF
D gene: -; V gene: TRBV30; J gene: TRBJ1-5; clone size: few; CDR3 DNA: TGTGCCTGGAGTTCGCAGGTGAATCAGCCCCAGCATTTT; CDR3 protein: CAWSSQVNQPQHF